The 7 T cell receptor beta chains reported below all come from one sample, sequenced in a study of T-cell reconstitution after alpha-beta-depleted transplantation in children. The library targeted TCRbeta and was prepared with unique molecular identifiers. TCRdb re-analysed the PCR reads in MiXCR, keeping a single row per CDR3 protein. The data show hundreds of thousands of distinct CDR3 sequences, 10% to 15% seen once. The sample here was PBMCs, mostly from graft donor cells, taken 360 days after TCRalphabeta/CD19-depleted stem cell transplant. The source of these receptors is a male patient younger than 18 who had a stem cell transplant for acute myeloid leukemia, so the T cells may come from the graft donor.

The J gene is TRBJ2-3, the V gene TRBV28, with 12 bases lining up with TRBD2. Trimming took 5 bases from V and 1 from J; bases not matched to a gene: 4. The germline gives CDR1 MDHEN, CDR2 SYDVKM. This CDR3 comprises 16 residues. The CDR3 DNA follows: TGTGCCAGCAGTCACCGACTAGCGGGAGGCACAGATACGCAGTATTTT. This encodes CASSHRLAGGTDTQYF.

The V gene is TRBV28, the J gene TRBJ2-5; the D gene is possibly TRBD1 (5 bases). Germline V CDR1 and CDR2: MDHEN, SYDVKM. There are 13 residues in the CDR3. Trimming pared 6 bases from V and 2 bases from J, leaving 10 bases between. The CDR3 DNA reads TGTGCCAGCAGGTGGGGCAGGCAAGAGACCCAGTACTTC. It codes for CASRWGRQETQYF.

This sequence joins TRBV20-1 and TRBJ2-1; TRBD2 might be the D (6 bases). CDR1 DFQATT and CDR2 SNEGSKA come from the germline V gene (reference sequence). Trimming cost V 4 bases and J 8 bases, with 15 bases left between them. The CDR3 covers 13 residues. The CDR3 coding sequence is TGCAGTGCTATCCGGGACTCAGGCGATGAGCAGTTCTTC. It specifies CSAIRDSGDEQFF.

The rearrangement joins TRBV5-1 to TRBJ1-1; 7 bases align to TRBD1. The germline V gene has CDR1 SGHRS and CDR2 YFSETQ. The CDR3 length is 13 residues. The V and J ends lost 8 bases and 2 bases, in that order; junction bases with no gene match: 6. This CDR3 is CASQTGHNTEAFF. The CDR3 nucleotides read TGCGCCAGTCAGACAGGGCATAACACTGAAGCTTTCTTT.

This clonotype was counted only a few times. The J gene is TRBJ2-2, the V gene TRBV27; a possible D gene is TRBD1 (7 bases). V lost 0 bases and J lost 6, with 20 bases in between. Germline values: CDR1 MNHEY, CDR2 SMNVEV (reference sequence). The CDR3 consists of 18 residues. For the CDR3, the DNA is TGTGCCAGCAGTTTATCGCCCGGCGCAGGGGGGATCGCCGGGGAGCTGTTTTTT. Translating it yields CASSLSPGAGGIAGELFF.

This clonotype has at least ten counts. The chain has TRBV12-3 or TRBV12-4 and TRBJ2-6; perhaps D is TRBD1 or TRBD2 (5 bases each). Trimming removed 3 bases from V and 2 bases from J, with 17 bases in between. The CDR3 loop spans 18 amino acids. CDR3 amino acids: CASSFGGPLGPGANVLTF. The CDR3, as DNA: TGTGCCAGCAGTTTTGGGGGTCCCTTGGGGCCTGGGGCCAACGTCCTGACTTTC.

V and J are TRBV28 and TRBJ2-7, with a possible D match to TRBD1 (5 bases). Trimming removed 4 bases from V and 3 bases from J, with 13 bases in between. The CDR3 contains 14 residues. Germline values: CDR1 MDHEN, CDR2 SYDVKM. CDR3 amino acids: CASSSLGQGYEQYF. CDR3 sequence (DNA): TGTGCCAGCAGTTCCCTGGGTCAGGGCTACGAGCAGTACTTC.